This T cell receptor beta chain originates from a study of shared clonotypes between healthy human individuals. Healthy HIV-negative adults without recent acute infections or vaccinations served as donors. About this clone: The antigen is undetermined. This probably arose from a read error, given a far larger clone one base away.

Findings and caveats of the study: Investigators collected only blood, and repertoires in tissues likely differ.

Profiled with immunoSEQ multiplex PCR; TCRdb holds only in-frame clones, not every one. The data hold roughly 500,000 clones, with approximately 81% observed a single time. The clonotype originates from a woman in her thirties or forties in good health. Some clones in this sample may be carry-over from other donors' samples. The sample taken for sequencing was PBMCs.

The CDR3 sequence: CASSLVGGGVARELFF. The CDR3 nucleotides read TGTGCCAGCAGCTTAGTGGGGGGCGGCGTCGCCAGGGAGCTGTTTTTT. V usage is TRBV7-6 and J usage is TRBJ2-2, with D possibly called TRBD1 or TRBD2 (6 bases each). The germline CDR1 and CDR2 sequences are SGHVS and FNYEAQ. This CDR3 comprises 16 residues. Deletions cut 1 base from V and 9 bases from J, with 18 bases between.